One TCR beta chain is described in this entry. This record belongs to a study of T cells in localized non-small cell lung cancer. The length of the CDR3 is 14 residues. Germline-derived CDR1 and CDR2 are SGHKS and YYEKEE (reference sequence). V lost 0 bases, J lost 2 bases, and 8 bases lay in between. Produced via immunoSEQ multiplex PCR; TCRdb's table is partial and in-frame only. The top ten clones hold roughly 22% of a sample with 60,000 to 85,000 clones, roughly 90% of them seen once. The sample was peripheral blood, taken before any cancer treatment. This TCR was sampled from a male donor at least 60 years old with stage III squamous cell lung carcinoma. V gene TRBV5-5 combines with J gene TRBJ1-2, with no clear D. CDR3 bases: TGTGCCAGCAGCTTGGAGGGCAGGAACTATGGCTACACCTTC. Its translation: CASSLEGRNYGYTF.